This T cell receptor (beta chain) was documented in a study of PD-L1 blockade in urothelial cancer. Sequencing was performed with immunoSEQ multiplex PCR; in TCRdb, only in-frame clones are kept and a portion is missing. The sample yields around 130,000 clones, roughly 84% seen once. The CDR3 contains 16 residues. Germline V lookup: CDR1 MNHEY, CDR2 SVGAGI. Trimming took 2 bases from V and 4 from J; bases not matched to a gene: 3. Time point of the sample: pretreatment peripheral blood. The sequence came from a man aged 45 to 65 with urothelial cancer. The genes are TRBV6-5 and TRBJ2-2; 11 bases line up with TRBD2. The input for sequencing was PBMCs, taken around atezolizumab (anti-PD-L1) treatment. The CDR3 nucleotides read TGTGCCAGCAGTTACGAGGGACTAGCGGTCACCGGGGAGCTGTTTTTT. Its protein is CASSYEGLAVTGELFF.